One T cell receptor (beta chain) is described in this entry. Its recognized antigen is unknown. Base qualities are not at hand, and no much larger clone is one base apart. The sample belongs to a study of T cell repertoires in cytomegalovirus infection (dated by TCRdb to the late 2010s). In terms of the full investigation: Donor HLA type was relevant to the analysis, because carriage of CMV infection together with the matching HLA type was indicated by public TCR beta signatures. Study-wide findings and limitations: In the ex vivo response, HLA-C-restricted CMV-specific TCR beta clonotypes were dominant, and in two of eight donors the single most frequent clonotype came from this HLA-C-restricted group. In both this cohort and an independent cohort of some 370 donors, the cumulative frequency of public TCR beta family members distinguished carriers of CMV infection plus the relevant HLA type.

The reads were generated on an Illumina HiSeq 1500. TCRdb reprocessing: public reads trimmed at Q25 with fastp, clones called with MiXCR, in-frame beta chains kept. For every CDR3 protein sequence, its rows merge into one entry that carries the most common genes and DNA. For this sample there are tens of thousands of distinct CDR3 sequences; about 33% appear just once. About two thirds of the sample goes to the ten largest clones. The TCR was taken from a human donor in good health (CMV status not recorded). Some clones in this sample may be carry-over from other donors' samples. Sequencing input: PBMCs, sequenced either directly or after in vitro stimulation (not recorded which).

The CDR3 amino acid sequence is: CASSLLWGQPNTGELFF. The base sequence is TGTGCCAGCAGTTTACTCTGGGGACAGCCGAACACCGGGGAGCTGTTTTTT. Here the chain combines TRBV6-5 and TRBJ2-2; 7 middle bases align to TRBD1. Including cysteine and phenylalanine, the CDR3 has 17 amino acids. The entry retains the CDR3 DNA only, 51 bases that are in frame from base 1. V is cut back by 4 bases and J by 0 bases, with 8 bases in the junction unmatched. The germline V gene encodes CDR1 MNHEY and CDR2 SVGAGI.